This T cell receptor (beta chain) was recorded in a study of blood T cell repertoires in COVID-19. Looking at the study overall: COVID-19 samples from acute and convalescent phases originated in the United States, Italy and Spain. From T cells, B-cell-depleted T cells, or PBMCs came the material, which was cDNA or gDNA.

The germline CDR1 and CDR2 sequences are LNHDA and SQIVND (reference sequence). J was trimmed by 4 bases and V by 4 bases; bases with no gene match: 5. CDR3 size: 14 residues. In the original workflow: Counts of nucleated cells, estimated from reference gene primer amplification, were obtained. The assay was immunoSEQ multiplex PCR, and TCRdb's table has in-frame clones only and misses some. V and J calls and clone size are those listed in that table; D and trimming were worked out from the DNA. This repertoire shows about 38,000 clones, nearly 90% found once; its top ten account for approximately 32%.

Sequencing used peripheral blood. The sequence derives from a man aged 65 to 85 with active COVID-19. V is TRBV19 and J is TRBJ2-3, with TRBD2 matching 7 bases. As DNA, the CDR3 is TGTGCCAGTAGTAGTGGGAGGGGCCCAGATACGCAGTATTTT. This gives the protein CASSSGRGPDTQYF. The variable domain in full, with the rest retrieved from reference TRBV19 and TRBJ2-3, is DGGITQSPKYLFRKEGQNVTLSCEQNLNHDAMYWYRQDPGQGLRLIYYSQIVNDFQKGDIAEGYSVSREKKESFPLTVTSAQKNPTAFYLCASSSGRGPDTQYFGPGTRLTVL.